Following are 5 T cell receptor beta chains from one sample sequenced in a study of immune evolution from preneoplasia to lung adenocarcinoma. Assay used: immunoSEQ multiplex PCR; TCRdb lists only in-frame clones, some missing. The sample records 10,000 to 13,000 clones, roughly 84% being singletons. The sample comprised FFPE minimally invasive lung adenocarcinoma tissue. Every receptor here comes from a person aged 65 to 85 with lung adenocarcinoma.

The chain has TRBV18 and TRBJ2-7, with TRBD2 matching 10 bases. The CDR3 extends over 18 amino acids. The ends lost 4 bases at V and 4 bases at J; junction bases unmatched: 16. Per the germline V gene, CDR1 is KGHSH and CDR2 is LQKENI. The CDR3 DNA follows: TGTGCCAGCTCACTGGGACGGCCGGGACTAGCGTCTTGGTACGAGCAGTACTTC. It specifies CASSLGRPGLASWYEQYF.

The CDR3 DNA follows: TGTGCCTGGAACAAACGGACAACGGAGACCCAGTACTTC. It is translated as CAWNKRTTETQYF. The chain recombines TRBV30 with TRBJ2-5; D may be TRBD1 (5 bases). Germline V gene lookup returns CDR1 GTSNPN and CDR2 SVGIG (reference sequence). This CDR3 spans 13 amino acids. V was pared by 4 bases and J by 5 bases, with 14 bases between.

J is TRBJ1-6 and V is TRBV6-5; TRBD1 agrees at 11 bases. The CDR3 consists of 14 residues. CDR1 is MNHEY and CDR2 is SVGAGI in the germline V gene. V lost 5 bases to trimming and J lost 9 bases; unmatched junction nucleotides: 3. The CDR3 spells CASSPGQGVSPLHF. The CDR3 DNA sequence: TGTGCCAGCAGTCCGGGACAGGGGGTTTCACCCCTCCACTTT.

On this clone: One end of the junction varies from germline; a read error may be responsible. The CDR3 spells CVSSLLTDQAFF. CDR3 bases: TGTGTCAGCAGTCTGTTGACAGACCAAGCTTTCTTT. The chain employs TRBV28 and TRBJ1-1; perhaps TRBD1 as D (5 bases). The CDR3 has 12 residues. Germline lookup yields CDR1 MDHEN and CDR2 SYDVKM.

The rearrangement joins TRBV27 to TRBJ2-5; D may be TRBD1 or TRBD2 (6 bases each). V was trimmed by 5 bases and J by 5 bases, leaving 21 bases between them. There are 16 residues in the CDR3. Germline V gives CDR1 MNHEY, CDR2 SMNVEV (reference sequence). The CDR3 sequence is CASSLVGGRLRETQYF. In DNA, the CDR3 is TGTGCCAGCAGTCTTGTTGGGGGGCGGTTACGGGAGACCCAGTACTTC.